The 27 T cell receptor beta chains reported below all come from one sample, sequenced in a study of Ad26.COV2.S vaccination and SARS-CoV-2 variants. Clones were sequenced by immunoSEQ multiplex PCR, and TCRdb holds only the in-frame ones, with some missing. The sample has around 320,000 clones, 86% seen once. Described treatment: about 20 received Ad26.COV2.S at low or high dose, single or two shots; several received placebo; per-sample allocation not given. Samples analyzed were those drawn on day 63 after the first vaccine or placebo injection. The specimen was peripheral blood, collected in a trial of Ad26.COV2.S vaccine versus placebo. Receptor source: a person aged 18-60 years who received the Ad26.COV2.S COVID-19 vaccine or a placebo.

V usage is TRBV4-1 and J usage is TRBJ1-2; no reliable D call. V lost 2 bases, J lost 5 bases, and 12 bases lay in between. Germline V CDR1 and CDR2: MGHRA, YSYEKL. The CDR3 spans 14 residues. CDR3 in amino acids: CASSQPASIYGYTF. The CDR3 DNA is TGCGCCAGCAGCCAACCCGCCAGCATATATGGCTACACCTTC.

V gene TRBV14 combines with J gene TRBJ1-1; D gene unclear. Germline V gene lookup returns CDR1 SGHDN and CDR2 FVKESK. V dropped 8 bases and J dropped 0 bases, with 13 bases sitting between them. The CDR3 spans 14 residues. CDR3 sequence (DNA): TGTGCCAGCGGTCATCTTGACTTGAACACTGAAGCTTTCTTT. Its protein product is CASGHLDLNTEAFF.

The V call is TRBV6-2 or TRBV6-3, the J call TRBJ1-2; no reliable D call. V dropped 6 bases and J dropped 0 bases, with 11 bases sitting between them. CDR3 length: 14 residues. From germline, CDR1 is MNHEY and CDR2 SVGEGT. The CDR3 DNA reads TGTGCCAGCAGCGGTTTACAGACTAACTATGGCTACACCTTC. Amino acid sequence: CASSGLQTNYGYTF.

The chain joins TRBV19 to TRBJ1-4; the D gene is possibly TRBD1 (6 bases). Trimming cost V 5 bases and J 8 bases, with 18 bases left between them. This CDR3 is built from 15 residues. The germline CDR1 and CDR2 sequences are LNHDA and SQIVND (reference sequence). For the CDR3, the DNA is TGTGCCAGTAGTCACCGGGGGCCCTGGAGAGAAAAACTGTTTTTT. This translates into CASSHRGPWREKLFF.

As DNA, the CDR3 is TGTGCCAGCTCACGACCATCAGAGACCCAGTACTTC. Amino acid sequence: CASSRPSETQYF. The chain links TRBV18 to TRBJ2-5; D unclear. Germline assignment: CDR1 KGHSH and CDR2 LQKENI. V shed 4 bases and J shed 4 bases, with 7 bases lying between them. There are 12 residues in the CDR3. The full variable domain, in which reference TRBV18 and TRBJ2-5 provide the parts outside the CDR3, is NAGVMQNPRHLVRRRGQEARLRCSPMKGHSHVYWYRQLPEEGLKFMVYLQKENIIDESGMPKERFSAEFPKEGPSILRIQQVVRGDSAAYFCASSRPSETQYFGPGTRLLVL.

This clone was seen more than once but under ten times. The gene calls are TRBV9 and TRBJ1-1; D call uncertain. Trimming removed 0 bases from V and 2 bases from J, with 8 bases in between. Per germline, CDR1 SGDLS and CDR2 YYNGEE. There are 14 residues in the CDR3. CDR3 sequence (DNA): TGTGCCAGCAGCGTAGAGGCAGCTAACACTGAAGCTTTCTTT. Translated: CASSVEAANTEAFF.

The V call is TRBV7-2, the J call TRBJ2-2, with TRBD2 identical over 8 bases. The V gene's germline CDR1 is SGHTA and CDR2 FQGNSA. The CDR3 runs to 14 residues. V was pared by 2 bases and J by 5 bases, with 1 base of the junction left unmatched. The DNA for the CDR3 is TGTGCCAGCAGCTTAATAGCGGGGACCGGGGAGCTGTTTTTT. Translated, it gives CASSLIAGTGELFF.

The CDR3 DNA reads TGTGCTAGCGAGGGGGTCCGCTACAATGAGCAGTTCTTC. It translates to CASEGVRYNEQFF. The chain links TRBV12-5 to TRBJ2-1; possibly TRBD1 for D (6 bases). Trimming stripped 9 bases from V and 3 bases from J, with 12 bases between. Germline V gene data show CDR1 as LGHNT and CDR2 as FRNRAP. This CDR3 is built from 13 residues.

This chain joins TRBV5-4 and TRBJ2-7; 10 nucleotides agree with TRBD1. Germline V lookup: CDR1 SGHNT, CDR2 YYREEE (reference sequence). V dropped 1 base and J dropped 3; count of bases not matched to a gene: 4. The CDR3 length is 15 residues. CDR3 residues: CASSLKGQGYYEQYF. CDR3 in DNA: TGTGCCAGCAGCTTGAAGGGACAGGGGTACTACGAGCAGTACTTC.

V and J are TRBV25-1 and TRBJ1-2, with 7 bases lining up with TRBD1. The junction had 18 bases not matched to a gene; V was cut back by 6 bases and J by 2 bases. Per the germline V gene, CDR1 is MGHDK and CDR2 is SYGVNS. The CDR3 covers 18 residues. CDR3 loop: CASSPRQGARGLNYGYTF. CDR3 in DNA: TGTGCCAGCAGCCCCCGACAGGGTGCTCGAGGGTTGAACTATGGCTACACCTTC.

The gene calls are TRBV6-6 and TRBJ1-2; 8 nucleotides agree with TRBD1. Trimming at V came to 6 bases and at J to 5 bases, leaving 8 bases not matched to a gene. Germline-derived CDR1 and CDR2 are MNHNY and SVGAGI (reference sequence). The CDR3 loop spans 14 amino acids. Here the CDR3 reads CASSTKTGGYGYTF. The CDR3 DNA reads TGTGCCAGCAGCACCAAAACAGGGGGATATGGCTACACCTTC.

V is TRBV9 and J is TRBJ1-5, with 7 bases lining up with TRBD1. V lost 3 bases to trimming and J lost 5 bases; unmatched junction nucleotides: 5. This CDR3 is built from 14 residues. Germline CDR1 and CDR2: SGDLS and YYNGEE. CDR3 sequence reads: CASSANQGDQPQHF. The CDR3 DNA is TGTGCCAGCAGCGCTAATCAGGGGGATCAGCCCCAGCATTTT.

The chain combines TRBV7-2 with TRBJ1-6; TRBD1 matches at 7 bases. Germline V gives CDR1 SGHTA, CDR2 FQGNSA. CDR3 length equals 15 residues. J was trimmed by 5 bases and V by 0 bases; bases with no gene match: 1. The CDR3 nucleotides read TGTGCCAGCAGCTTAGCGACAGGGAATAATTCACCCCTCCACTTT. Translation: CASSLATGNNSPLHF.

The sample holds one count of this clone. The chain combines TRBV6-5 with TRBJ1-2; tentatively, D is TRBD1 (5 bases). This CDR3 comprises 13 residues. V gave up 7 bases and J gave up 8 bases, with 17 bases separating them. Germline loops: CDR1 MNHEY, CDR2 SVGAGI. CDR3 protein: CASTDWGDGGYTF. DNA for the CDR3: TGTGCCAGCACCGACTGGGGGGACGGCGGCTACACCTTC.

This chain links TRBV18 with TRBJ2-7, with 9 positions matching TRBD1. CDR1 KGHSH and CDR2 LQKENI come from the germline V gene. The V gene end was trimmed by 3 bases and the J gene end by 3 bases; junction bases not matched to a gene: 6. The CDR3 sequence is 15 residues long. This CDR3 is CASSPSGGQGYEQYF. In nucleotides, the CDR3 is TGTGCCAGCTCACCCTCCGGGGGACAGGGCTACGAGCAGTACTTC. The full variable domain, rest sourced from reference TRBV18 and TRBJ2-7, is NAGVMQNPRHLVRRRGQEARLRCSPMKGHSHVYWYRQLPEEGLKFMVYLQKENIIDESGMPKERFSAEFPKEGPSILRIQQVVRGDSAAYFCASSPSGGQGYEQYFGPGTRLTVT.

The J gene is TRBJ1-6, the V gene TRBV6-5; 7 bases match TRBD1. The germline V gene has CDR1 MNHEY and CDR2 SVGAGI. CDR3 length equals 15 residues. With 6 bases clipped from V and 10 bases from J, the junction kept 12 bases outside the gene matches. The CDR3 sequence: CASRRKPTGNSPLHF. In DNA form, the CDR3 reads TGTGCCAGCAGACGCAAACCGACAGGGAACTCACCCCTCCACTTT.

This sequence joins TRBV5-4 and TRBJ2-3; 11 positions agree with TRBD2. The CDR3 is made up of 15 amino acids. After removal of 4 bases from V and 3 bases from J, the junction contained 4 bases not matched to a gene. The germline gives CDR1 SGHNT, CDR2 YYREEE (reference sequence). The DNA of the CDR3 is TGTGCCAGCAGCGTAGCGGGGGGGCCTACAGATACGCAGTATTTT. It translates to CASSVAGGPTDTQYF.

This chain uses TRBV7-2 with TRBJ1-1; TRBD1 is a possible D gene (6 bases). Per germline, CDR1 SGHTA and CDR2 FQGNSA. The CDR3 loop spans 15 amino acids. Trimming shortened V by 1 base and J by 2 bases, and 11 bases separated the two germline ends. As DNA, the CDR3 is TGTGCCAGCAGCTTAGTAGGGGGTCGAAACACTGAAGCTTTCTTT. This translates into CASSLVGGRNTEAFF.

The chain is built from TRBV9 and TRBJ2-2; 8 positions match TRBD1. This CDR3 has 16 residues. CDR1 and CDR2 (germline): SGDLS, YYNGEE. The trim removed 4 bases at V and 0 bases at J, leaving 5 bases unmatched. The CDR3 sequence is CASSSRTGPNTGELFF. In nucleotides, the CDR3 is TGTGCCAGCAGCTCACGGACAGGGCCGAACACCGGGGAGCTGTTTTTT.

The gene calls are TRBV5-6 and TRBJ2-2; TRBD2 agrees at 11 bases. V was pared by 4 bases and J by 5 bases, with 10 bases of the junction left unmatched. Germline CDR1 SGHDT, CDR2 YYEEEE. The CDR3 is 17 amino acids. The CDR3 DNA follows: TGTGCCAGCAGCCCGGGGATAGCGGGGGGGCGGACCGGGGAGCTGTTTTTT. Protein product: CASSPGIAGGRTGELFF. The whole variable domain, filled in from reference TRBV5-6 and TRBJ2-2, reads DAGVTQSPTHLIKTRGQQVTLRCSPKSGHDTVSWYQQALGQGPQFIFQYYEEEERQRGNFPDRFSGHQFPNYSSELNVNALLLGDSALYLCASSPGIAGGRTGELFFGEGSRLTVL.

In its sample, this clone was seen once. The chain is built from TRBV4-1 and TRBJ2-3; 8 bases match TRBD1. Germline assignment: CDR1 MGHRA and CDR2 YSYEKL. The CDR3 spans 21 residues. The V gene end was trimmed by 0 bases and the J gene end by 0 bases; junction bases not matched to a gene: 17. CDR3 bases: TGCGCCAGCAGCCAAGAGGGCAGGACAGGGCTTGATTTTTCTAGCACAGATACGCAGTATTTT. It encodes CASSQEGRTGLDFSSTDTQYF.

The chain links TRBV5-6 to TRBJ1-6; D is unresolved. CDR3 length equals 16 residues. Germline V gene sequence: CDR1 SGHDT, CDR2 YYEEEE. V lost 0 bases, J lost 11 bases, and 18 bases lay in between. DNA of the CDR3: TGTGCCAGCAGCTTGGGTCCGTCGGGCTTGGTAACACCCCTCCACTTT. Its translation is CASSLGPSGLVTPLHF.

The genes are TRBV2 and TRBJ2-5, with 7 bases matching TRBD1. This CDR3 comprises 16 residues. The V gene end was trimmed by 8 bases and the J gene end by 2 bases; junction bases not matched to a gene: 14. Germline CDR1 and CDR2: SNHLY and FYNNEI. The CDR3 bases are TGTGCCAGCGAACACCTAACGACAGGGAAGCAAGAGACCCAGTACTTC. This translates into CASEHLTTGKQETQYF.

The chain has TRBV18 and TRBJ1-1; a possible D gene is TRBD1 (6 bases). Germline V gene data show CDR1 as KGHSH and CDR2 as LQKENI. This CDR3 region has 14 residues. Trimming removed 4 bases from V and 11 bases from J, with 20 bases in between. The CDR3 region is CASSLDRPPPNAFF. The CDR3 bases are TGTGCCAGCTCACTAGACAGGCCACCTCCCAACGCTTTCTTT.

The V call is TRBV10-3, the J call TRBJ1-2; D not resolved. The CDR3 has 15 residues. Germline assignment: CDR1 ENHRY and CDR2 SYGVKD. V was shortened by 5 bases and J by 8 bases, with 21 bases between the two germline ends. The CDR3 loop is CAISLFGPLSGGYTF. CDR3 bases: TGTGCCATCAGTCTTTTCGGACCCCTAAGTGGCGGCTACACCTTC.

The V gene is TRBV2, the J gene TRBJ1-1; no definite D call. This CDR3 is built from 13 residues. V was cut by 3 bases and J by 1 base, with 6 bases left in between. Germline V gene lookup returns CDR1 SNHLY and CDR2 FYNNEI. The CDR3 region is CASSEGRNTEAFF. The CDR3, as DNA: TGTGCCAGCAGTGAGGGCAGGAACACTGAAGCTTTCTTT. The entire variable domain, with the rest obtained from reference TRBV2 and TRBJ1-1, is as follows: EPEVTQTPSHQVTQMGQEVILRCVPISNHLYFYWYRQILGQKVEFLVSFYNNEISEKSEIFDDQFSVERPDGSNFTLKIRSTKLEDSAMYFCASSEGRNTEAFFGQGTRLTVV.

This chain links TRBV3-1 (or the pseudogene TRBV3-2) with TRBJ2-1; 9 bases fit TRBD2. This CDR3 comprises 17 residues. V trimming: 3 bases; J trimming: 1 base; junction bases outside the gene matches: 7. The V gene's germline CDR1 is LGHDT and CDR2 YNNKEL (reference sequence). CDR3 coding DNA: TGTGCCAGCAGCCATGGCGGGGGGGCATTATCCTACAATGAGCAGTTCTTC. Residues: CASSHGGGALSYNEQFF.